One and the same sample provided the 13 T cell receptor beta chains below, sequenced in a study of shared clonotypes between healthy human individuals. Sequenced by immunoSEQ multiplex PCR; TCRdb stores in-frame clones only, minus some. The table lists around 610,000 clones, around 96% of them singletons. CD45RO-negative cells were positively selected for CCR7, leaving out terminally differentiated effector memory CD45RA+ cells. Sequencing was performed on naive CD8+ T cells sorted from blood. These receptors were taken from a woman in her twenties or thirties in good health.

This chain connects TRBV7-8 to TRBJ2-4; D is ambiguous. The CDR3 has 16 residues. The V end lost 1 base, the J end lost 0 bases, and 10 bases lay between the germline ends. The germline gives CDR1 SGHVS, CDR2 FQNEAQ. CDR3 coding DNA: TGTGCCAGCAGCTTAGAGGGCATCCTAGCCAAAAACATTCAGTACTTC. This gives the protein CASSLEGILAKNIQYF.

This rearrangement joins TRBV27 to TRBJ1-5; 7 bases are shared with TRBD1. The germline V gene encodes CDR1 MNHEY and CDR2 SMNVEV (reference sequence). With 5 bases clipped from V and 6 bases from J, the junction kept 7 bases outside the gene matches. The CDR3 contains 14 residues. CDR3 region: CASSMTGSGQPQHF. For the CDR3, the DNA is TGTGCCAGCAGTATGACAGGGTCCGGTCAGCCCCAGCATTTT.

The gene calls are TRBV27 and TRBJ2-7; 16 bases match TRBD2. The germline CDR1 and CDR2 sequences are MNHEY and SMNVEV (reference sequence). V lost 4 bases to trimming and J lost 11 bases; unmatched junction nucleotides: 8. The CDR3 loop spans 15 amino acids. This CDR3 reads CASSSGTSGRVEEYF. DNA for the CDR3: TGTGCCAGCAGTTCTGGGACTAGCGGGAGGGTGGAGGAGTACTTC.

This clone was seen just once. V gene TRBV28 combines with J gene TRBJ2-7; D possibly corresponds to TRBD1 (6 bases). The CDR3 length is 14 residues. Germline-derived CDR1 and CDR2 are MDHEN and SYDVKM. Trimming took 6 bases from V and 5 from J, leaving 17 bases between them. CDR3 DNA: TGTGCCAGCAGCCCGACAGGACAGTTGCACGAGCAGTACTTC. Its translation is CASSPTGQLHEQYF.

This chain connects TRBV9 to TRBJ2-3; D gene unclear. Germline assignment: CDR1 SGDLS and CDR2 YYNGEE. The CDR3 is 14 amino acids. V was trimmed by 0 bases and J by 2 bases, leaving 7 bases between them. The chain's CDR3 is CASSVELATDTQYF. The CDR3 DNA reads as TGTGCCAGCAGCGTAGAACTTGCCACAGATACGCAGTATTTT.

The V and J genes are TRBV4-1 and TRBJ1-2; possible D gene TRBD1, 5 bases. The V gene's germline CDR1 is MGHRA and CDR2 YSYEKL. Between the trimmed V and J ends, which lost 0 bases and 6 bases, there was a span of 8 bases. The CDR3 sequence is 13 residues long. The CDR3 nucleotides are TGCGCCAGCAGCCAAGACAGGGTCCATGGCTACACCTTC. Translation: CASSQDRVHGYTF.

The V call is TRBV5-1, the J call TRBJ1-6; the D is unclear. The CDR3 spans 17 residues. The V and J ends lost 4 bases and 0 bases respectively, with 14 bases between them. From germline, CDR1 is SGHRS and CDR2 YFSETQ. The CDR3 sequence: CASSPGPGNSYNSPLHF. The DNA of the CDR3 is TGCGCCAGCAGCCCCGGACCCGGAAACTCCTATAATTCACCCCTCCACTTT.

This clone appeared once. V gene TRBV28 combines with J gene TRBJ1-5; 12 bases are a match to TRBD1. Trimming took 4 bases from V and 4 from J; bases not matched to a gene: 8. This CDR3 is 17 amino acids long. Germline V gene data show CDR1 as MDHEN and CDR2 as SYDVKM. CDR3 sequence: CASSYTGTGGRNQPQHF. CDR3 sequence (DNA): TGTGCCAGCAGTTACACCGGGACAGGGGGCCGAAATCAGCCCCAGCATTTT. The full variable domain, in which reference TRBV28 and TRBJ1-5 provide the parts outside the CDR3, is DVKVTQSSRYLVKRTGEKVFLECVQDMDHENMFWYRQDPGLGLRLIYFSYDVKMKEKGDIPEGYSVSREKKERFSLILESASTNQTSMYLCASSYTGTGGRNQPQHFGDGTRLSIL.

CDR3 nucleotide sequence: TGTGCCAACTCCGGGACAGGGGGCTCGGCCACCTACAATGAGCAGTTCTTC. It translates to CANSGTGGSATYNEQFF. The gene calls are TRBV2 and TRBJ2-1, with TRBD1 matching 12 bases. V trimming: 10 bases; J trimming: 2 bases; junction bases outside the gene matches: 12. The CDR3 runs 17 residues. Germline V gives CDR1 SNHLY, CDR2 FYNNEI.

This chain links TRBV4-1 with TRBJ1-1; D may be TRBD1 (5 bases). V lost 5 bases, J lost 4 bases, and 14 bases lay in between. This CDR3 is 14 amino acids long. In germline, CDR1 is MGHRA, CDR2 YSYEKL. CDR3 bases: TGCGCCAGCAGCTTACCAGGGTCGCGCACTGAAGCTTTCTTT. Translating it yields CASSLPGSRTEAFF.

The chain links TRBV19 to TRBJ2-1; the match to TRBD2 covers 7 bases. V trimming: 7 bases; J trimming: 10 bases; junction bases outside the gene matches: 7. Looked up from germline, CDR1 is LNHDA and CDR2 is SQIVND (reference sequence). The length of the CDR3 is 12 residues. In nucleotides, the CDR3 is TGTGCCAGTATGGGCGGGAGTAGAGAGCAGTTCTTC. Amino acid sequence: CASMGGSREQFF.

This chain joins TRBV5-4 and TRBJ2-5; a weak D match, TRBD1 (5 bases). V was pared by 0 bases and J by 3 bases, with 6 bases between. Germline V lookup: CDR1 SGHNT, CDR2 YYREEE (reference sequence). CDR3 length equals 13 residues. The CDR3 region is CASSLVGEETQYF. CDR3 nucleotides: TGTGCCAGCAGCTTGGTAGGGGAAGAGACCCAGTACTTC.

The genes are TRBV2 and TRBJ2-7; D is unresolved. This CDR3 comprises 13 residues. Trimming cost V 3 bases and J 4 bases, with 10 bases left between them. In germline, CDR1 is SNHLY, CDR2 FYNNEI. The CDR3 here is CASSEDPGYEQYF. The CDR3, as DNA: TGTGCCAGCAGTGAGGATCCCGGTTACGAGCAGTACTTC.